This entry concerns a single T cell receptor (beta chain). The source of the sample is a study of CD8+ T cells in alopecia areata. The V end was cut by 7 bases, the J end by 4 bases, with 14 bases between. There are 14 residues in the CDR3. From germline, CDR1 is SNHLY and CDR2 FYNNEI. RNA extraction and reverse transcription yielded cDNA as sequencing template. Here immunoSEQ multiplex PCR was the method, and the copy in TCRdb shows in-frame clones only, minus some. The sample contains approximately 160,000 clones, less than 70% of which appear only once. Sample treatment: oral pan-JAK inhibitor, 5-10 mg twice daily.

This TCR came from a human donor with alopecia areata. The chain employs TRBV2 and TRBJ2-1; D gene ambiguous. The sequencing here drew on CD4+ T cells sorted from blood, taken at week 24, from a patient treated with tofacitinib. The CDR3 region is CASNFDLSYNEQFF. CDR3 in DNA: TGTGCCAGCAATTTCGACCTCTCTTACAATGAGCAGTTCTTC.